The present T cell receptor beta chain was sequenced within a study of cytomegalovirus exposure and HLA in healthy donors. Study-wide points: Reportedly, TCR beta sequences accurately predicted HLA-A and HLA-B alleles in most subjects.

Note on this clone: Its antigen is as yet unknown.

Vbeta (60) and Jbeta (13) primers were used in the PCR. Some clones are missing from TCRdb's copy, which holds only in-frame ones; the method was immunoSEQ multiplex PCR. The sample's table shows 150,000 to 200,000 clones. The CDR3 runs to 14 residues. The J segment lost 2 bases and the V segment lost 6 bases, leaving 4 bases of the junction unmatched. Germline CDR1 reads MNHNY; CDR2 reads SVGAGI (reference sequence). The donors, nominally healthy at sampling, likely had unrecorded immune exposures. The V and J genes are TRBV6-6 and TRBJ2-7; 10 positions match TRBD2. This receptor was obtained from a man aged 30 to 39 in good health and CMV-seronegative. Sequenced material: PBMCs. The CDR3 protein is CASSRGLAAYEQYF. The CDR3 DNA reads TGTGCCAGCAGCCGAGGACTAGCGGCCTACGAGCAGTACTTC.